This T cell receptor (beta chain) emerged from a study of Graves' ophthalmopathy and Graves' hyperthyroidism. Whole-study results and caveats: Blood also contained most of the expanded thyroid clonotypes above 0.001 frequency.

This clonotype appeared many times. What it binds is unknown. The V and J ends lost 3 bases and 2 bases respectively, with 16 bases between them. Germline-derived CDR1 and CDR2 are SGHDN and FVKESK. CDR3 length: 16 residues. RNA transcripts yielded amplified TCR beta CDR3 regions. HTBI-primed first-round RT-PCR preceded second-round multiplex PCR. TCRdb reprocessed the multiplex PCR reads with MiXCR, giving one entry per CDR3 protein. Altogether about 420,000 distinct CDR3 sequences are present, more than 20% being singletons, with the ten largest covering around 3.1%. J is TRBJ2-5 and V is TRBV14; no clear D gene. Sequencing was carried out using peripheral blood. The TCR was taken from a woman in her late teens or twenties with stable Graves' hyperthyroidism. CDR3 coding DNA: TGTGCCAGCAGCCAGTTCTCCCTTACTCGGCAAGAGACCCAGTACTTC. Its translation is CASSQFSLTRQETQYF.